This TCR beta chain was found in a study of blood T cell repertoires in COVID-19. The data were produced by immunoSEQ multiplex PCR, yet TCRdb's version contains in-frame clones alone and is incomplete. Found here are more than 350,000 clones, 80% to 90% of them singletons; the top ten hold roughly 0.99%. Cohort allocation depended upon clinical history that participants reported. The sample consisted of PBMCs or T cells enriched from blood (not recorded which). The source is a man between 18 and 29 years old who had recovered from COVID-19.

The CDR3 here is CASSLDGAGGPKTQYF. Written as DNA, the CDR3 is TGTGCCAGCAGCTTGGATGGTGCGGGAGGGCCGAAGACCCAGTACTTC. The gene calls are TRBV5-4 and TRBJ2-5; 9 positions agree with TRBD2. The trim removed 0 bases at V and 6 bases at J, leaving 9 bases unmatched. Germline V gene lookup returns CDR1 SGHNT and CDR2 YYREEE (reference sequence). The CDR3 has 16 amino acids.